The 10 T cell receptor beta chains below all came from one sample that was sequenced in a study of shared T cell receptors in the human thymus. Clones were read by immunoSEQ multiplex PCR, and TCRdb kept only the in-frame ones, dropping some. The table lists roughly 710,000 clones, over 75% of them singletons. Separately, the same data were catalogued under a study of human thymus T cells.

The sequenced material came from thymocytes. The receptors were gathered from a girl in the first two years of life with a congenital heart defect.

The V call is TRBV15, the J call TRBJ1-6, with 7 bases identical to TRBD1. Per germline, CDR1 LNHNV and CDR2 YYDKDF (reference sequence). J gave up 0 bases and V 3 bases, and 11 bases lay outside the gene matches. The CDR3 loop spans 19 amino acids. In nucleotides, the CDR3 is TGTGCCACCAGCAGGGCGACAGGGCTTAACAGCTCCTATAATTCACCCCTCCACTTT. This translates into CATSRATGLNSSYNSPLHF.

Here the CDR3 reads CASSPAVAPNEQFF. The CDR3 DNA reads TGTGCCAGCAGCCCGGCGGTGGCACCTAATGAGCAGTTCTTC. The chain has TRBV11-2 and TRBJ2-1; D unclear. The CDR3 has 14 amino acids. With 5 bases removed from V and 7 bases from J, the gap between germline ends came to 15 bases. Germline CDR1 is SGHAT and CDR2 is FQNNGV.

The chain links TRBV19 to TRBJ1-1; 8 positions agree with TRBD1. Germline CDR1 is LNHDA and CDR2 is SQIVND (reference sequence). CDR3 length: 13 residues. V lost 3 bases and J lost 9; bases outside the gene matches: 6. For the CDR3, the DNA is TGTGCCAGTAGTATGGGGACAGGCACGAAAGCTTTCTTT. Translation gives CASSMGTGTKAFF.

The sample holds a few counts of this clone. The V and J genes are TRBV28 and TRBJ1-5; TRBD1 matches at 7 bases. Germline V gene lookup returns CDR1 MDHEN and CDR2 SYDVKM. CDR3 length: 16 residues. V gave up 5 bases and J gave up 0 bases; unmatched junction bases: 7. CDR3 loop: CASSGGQKHSNQPQHF. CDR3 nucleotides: TGTGCCAGCAGTGGGGGACAGAAACATAGCAATCAGCCCCAGCATTTT.

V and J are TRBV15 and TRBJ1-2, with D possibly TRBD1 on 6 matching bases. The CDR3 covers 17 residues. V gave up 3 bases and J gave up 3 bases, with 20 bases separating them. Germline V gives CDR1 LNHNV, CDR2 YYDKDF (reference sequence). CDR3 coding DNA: TGTGCCACCAGCAGCTCAGACAGCCAGACAGGTTACTATGGCTACACCTTC. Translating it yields CATSSSDSQTGYYGYTF. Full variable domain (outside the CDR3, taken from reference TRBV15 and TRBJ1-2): DAMVIQNPRYQVTQFGKPVTLSCSQTLNHNVMYWYQQKSSQAPKLLFHYYDKDFNNEADTPDNFQSRRPNTSFCFLDIRSPGLGDTAMYLCATSSSDSQTGYYGYTFGSGTRLTVV.

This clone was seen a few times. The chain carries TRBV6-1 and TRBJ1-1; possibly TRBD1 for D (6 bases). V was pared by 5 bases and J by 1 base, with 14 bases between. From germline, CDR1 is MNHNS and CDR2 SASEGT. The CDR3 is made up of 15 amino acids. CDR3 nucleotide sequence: TGTGCCAGCAGTCCCGAGGACAGCGAGAACACTGAAGCTTTCTTT. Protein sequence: CASSPEDSENTEAFF.

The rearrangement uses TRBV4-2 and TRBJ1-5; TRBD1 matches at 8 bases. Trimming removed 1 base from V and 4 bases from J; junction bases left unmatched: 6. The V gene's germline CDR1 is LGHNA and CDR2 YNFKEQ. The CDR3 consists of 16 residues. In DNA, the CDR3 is TGTGCCAGCAGCCAAGCCGACAGGGGAGGGAATCAGCCCCAGCATTTT. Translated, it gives CASSQADRGGNQPQHF.

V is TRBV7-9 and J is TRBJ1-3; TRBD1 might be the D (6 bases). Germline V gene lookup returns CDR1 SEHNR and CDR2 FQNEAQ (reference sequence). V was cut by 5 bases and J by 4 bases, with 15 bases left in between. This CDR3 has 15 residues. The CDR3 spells CASSPPRGTGNTIYF. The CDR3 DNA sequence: TGTGCCAGCAGCCCGCCGAGGGGGACCGGAAACACCATATATTTT.

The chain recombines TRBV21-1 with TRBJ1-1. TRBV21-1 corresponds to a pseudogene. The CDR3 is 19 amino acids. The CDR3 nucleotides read TGTGCCAGCAGCAAAGGGGGGAGGGGGGCACACCCCGAGAACACTGAAGCTTTCTTT. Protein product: CASSKGGRGAHPENTEAFF.

CDR3 DNA sequence: TGCGCCAGCAGCATAAAAACAGGGGCGAATACGCAGTATTTT. It is translated as CASSIKTGANTQYF. V is TRBV5-1 and J is TRBJ2-3, with 7 bases matching TRBD1. CDR3 length: 14 residues. From germline, CDR1 is SGHRS and CDR2 YFSETQ. V trimming: 4 bases; J trimming: 7 bases; junction bases outside the gene matches: 9.